This T cell receptor beta chain originates from a study of cytomegalovirus exposure and HLA in healthy donors. The germline V gene encodes CDR1 SQVTM and CDR2 ANQGSEA. With 4 bases removed from V and 1 base from J, the gap between germline ends came to 11 bases. The CDR3 loop spans 14 amino acids. The PCR had 60 Vbeta and 13 Jbeta primers. Here immunoSEQ multiplex PCR was the method, and the copy in TCRdb shows in-frame clones only, minus some. Of 150,000 to 200,000 clones in the sample, approximately 84% were seen once. The rearrangement joins TRBV29-1 to TRBJ2-1; maybe TRBD1 (5 bases). The TCR comes from a girl under two years old in good health and CMV-seronegative. Sequencing was carried out using PBMCs. This CDR3 is CSVGSQGSYNEQFF. CDR3 sequence (DNA): TGCAGCGTTGGGAGTCAGGGATCCTACAATGAGCAGTTCTTC.